These 8 T cell receptor beta chains share one sample of origin, sequenced in a study of cytomegalovirus exposure and HLA in healthy donors. Data came from immunoSEQ multiplex PCR; TCRdb stores just in-frame clones and leaves some out. The table has under 200,000 clones, 85% to 90% seen once. What was sequenced was PBMCs. The receptors derive from a woman aged 25-40 years in good health and CMV-seronegative.

This clone was observed a handful of times. The V call is TRBV5-8, the J call TRBJ1-6; D call uncertain. The germline V gene has CDR1 SGHTS and CDR2 YDEGEE. Trimming left V 5 bases short and J 8 bases short, with 17 bases between. The CDR3 is made up of 15 amino acids. Here the CDR3 DNA reads TGTGCCAGCAGGGGCCGTCAGGCCCCCCATTCACCCCTCCACTTT. The encoded protein is CASRGRQAPHSPLHF.

This CDR3 is CASSGAGERTYNEQFF. In DNA form, the CDR3 reads TGTGCCAGCAGCGGAGCGGGAGAACGGACCTACAATGAGCAGTTCTTC. The V gene is TRBV5-4, the J gene TRBJ2-1, with 8 bases aligning to TRBD2. The junction had 8 bases not matched to a gene; V was cut back by 4 bases and J by 2 bases. The CDR3 loop spans 16 amino acids. Germline V gene data show CDR1 as SGHNT and CDR2 as YYREEE (reference sequence).

The chain links TRBV9 to TRBJ2-7; TRBD1 agrees at 11 bases. V gave up 3 bases and J gave up 3 bases; unmatched junction bases: 5. CDR1 SGDLS and CDR2 YYNGEE come from the germline V gene. The CDR3 spans 15 residues. This CDR3 is CASSEGQGVIYEQYF. The CDR3 DNA is TGTGCCAGCAGCGAGGGACAGGGGGTCATCTACGAGCAGTACTTC.

The gene calls are TRBV27 and TRBJ1-1; D possibly corresponds to TRBD1 (6 bases). Trimming removed 5 bases from V and 6 bases from J, with 19 bases in between. Germline CDR1 is MNHEY and CDR2 is SMNVEV (reference sequence). The CDR3 length is 15 residues. This CDR3 reads CASSPEPYGTPEAFF. CDR3 coding DNA: TGTGCCAGCAGTCCAGAGCCCTACGGGACACCTGAAGCTTTCTTT.

This clone showed up just once. The rearrangement joins TRBV7-6 to TRBJ2-5; D is perhaps TRBD2 (6 bases). From germline, CDR1 is SGHVS and CDR2 FNYEAQ. The ends were cut back, 5 bases at V and 4 bases at J, with 14 bases in the middle. The CDR3 is made up of 14 amino acids. The CDR3 sequence is CASSTEGLPETQYF. In nucleotides, the CDR3 is TGTGCCAGCAGCACGGAGGGCCTTCCAGAGACCCAGTACTTC.

This chain uses TRBV19 with TRBJ1-1; 8 bases agree with TRBD1. The germline V gene has CDR1 LNHDA and CDR2 SQIVND (reference sequence). V lost 5 bases to trimming and J lost 5 bases; unmatched junction nucleotides: 7. The CDR3 contains 14 residues. Written as DNA, the CDR3 is TGTGCCAGTAGTCGCGGACAGGGTAGAACTGAAGCTTTCTTT. This sequence encodes CASSRGQGRTEAFF.

This clone was detected only a few times. The chain joins TRBV28 to TRBJ2-7, with 10 bases identical to TRBD2. V gave up 5 bases and J gave up 2 bases; unmatched junction bases: 6. The CDR3 contains 15 residues. Germline assignment: CDR1 MDHEN and CDR2 SYDVKM. CDR3 in DNA: TGTGCCAGCAGTCCCACCGGGACTAGCGCCTACGAGCAGTACTTC. Translation gives CASSPTGTSAYEQYF.

This clone was seen more than once but under ten times. The chain is built from TRBV6-4 and TRBJ2-6; D is perhaps TRBD1 (6 bases). V was pared by 3 bases and J by 0 bases, with 6 bases between. From germline, CDR1 is MRHNA and CDR2 SNTAGT. The CDR3 is made up of 15 amino acids. The CDR3 sequence is CASSEDSSGANVLTF. Here the CDR3 DNA reads TGTGCCAGCAGTGAGGACAGCTCTGGGGCCAACGTCCTGACTTTC.